This TCR beta chain was captured by sequencing in a study of T cell responses to AZD1222 COVID-19 vaccine. CDR3 length: 12 residues. V lost 1 base and J lost 6, with 5 bases in between. CDR1 is MGHRA, CDR2 YSYEKL, per germline. This clone was recorded once. Data came from immunoSEQ multiplex PCR; TCRdb stores just in-frame clones and leaves some out. The sample has 96,000 or so clones, about nine tenths seen once; the top ten hold roughly 1.5%. The specimen comprised peripheral blood, sampled on day 0 of AZD1222 vaccination. This rearrangement joins TRBV4-1 to TRBJ2-3, with no clear D. The receptor's source is an adult in good health. The CDR3 here is CASSQGADTQYF. The DNA of the CDR3 is TGCGCCAGCAGCCAAGGGGCCGATACGCAGTATTTT.